This TCR beta chain was captured by sequencing in a study of OX40 agonist ivuxolimab in advanced cancers. Measured with immunoSEQ multiplex PCR; TCRdb has only the in-frame clones, and not every one. The profile shows around 94,000 clones, approximately 85% of them singletons. The CDR3 is made up of 14 amino acids. The V segment lost 1 base and the J segment 5 bases; nucleotides outside the gene matches: 4. Germline V lookup: CDR1 SEHNR, CDR2 FQNEAQ (reference sequence). The material was CD4+ or CD8+ T cells sorted from blood, obtained in a trial of the OX40 agonist ivuxolimab. The clonotype originates from an adult with an advanced solid tumor such as melanoma, head and neck, liver or kidney cancer. The V and J genes are TRBV7-9 and TRBJ1-2; 7 bases map to TRBD1. In DNA form, the CDR3 reads TGTGCCAGCAGCTTAGTGGGACAGACTTATGGCTACACCTTC. Amino acid sequence: CASSLVGQTYGYTF. The complete variable domain, with remaining parts taken from reference TRBV7-9 and TRBJ1-2, reads DTGVSQNPRHKITKRGQNVTFRCDPISEHNRLYWYRQTLGQGPEFLTYFQNEAQLEKSRLLSDRFSAERPKGSFSTLEIQRTEQGDSAMYLCASSLVGQTYGYTFGSGTRLTVV.